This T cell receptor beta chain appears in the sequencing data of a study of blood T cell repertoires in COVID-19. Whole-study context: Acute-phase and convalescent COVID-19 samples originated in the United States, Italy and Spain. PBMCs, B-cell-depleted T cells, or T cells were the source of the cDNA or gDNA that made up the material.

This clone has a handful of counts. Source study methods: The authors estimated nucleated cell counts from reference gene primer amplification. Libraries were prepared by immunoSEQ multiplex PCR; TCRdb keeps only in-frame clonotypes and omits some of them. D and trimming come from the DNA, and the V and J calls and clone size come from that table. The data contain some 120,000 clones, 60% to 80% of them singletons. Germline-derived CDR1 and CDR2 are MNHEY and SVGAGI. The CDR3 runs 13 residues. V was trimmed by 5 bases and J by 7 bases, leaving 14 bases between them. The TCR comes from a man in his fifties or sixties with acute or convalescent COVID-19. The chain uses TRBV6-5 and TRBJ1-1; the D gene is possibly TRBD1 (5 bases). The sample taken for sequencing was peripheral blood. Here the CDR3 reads CASSQDPGFEAFF. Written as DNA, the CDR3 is TGTGCCAGCAGTCAGGACCCAGGGTTTGAAGCTTTCTTT.